This TCR beta chain was recorded in a study of blood T cell repertoires in COVID-19. Whole-study context: The origin of the acute and convalescent COVID-19 samples was the United States, Italy and Spain. From T cells, B-cell-depleted T cells, or PBMCs came the material, which was cDNA or gDNA.

The authors' processing: For nucleated cells, counts were estimated from reference gene primer amplification. Produced via immunoSEQ multiplex PCR; TCRdb's table is partial and in-frame only. D and trimming were read from the DNA, whereas the V and J calls and clone size are those reported in that table. The sample shows around 67,000 clones, around 88% of them seen only once. Trimming pared 4 bases from V and 3 bases from J, leaving 9 bases between. The CDR3 is 12 amino acids. Germline V gene lookup returns CDR1 GTSNPN and CDR2 SVGIG (reference sequence). The material sequenced was peripheral blood. This chain joins TRBV30 and TRBJ1-1; D gene ambiguous. The source of this sequence is a woman of 80 years or more with acute or convalescent COVID-19. CDR3: CAWTRQDTEAFF. The CDR3 bases are TGTGCCTGGACCAGGCAGGACACTGAAGCTTTCTTT.